This record covers a single TCR beta chain. Its antigen is not identified. The sample belongs to a study of T cell responses to AZD1222 COVID-19 vaccine. Profiled with immunoSEQ multiplex PCR; TCRdb holds only in-frame clones, not every one. Altogether about 150,000 clones are present, approximately 92% being singletons, with the ten largest covering about 3.5%. Study-wide findings and caveats: Possibly, clonal diversity was underestimated; donors were largely white British and included more females. Two doses of AZD1222 preceded a rise in Spike-specific TCR breadth and depth.

V gave up 5 bases and J gave up 7 bases, with 18 bases separating them. Germline loops: CDR1 SGHTA, CDR2 FQGNSA. The CDR3 spans 15 residues. This clonotype originated in an adult who received the AZD1222 COVID-19 vaccine. The sample here was peripheral blood, taken 28 days after the second AZD1222 dose. This chain joins TRBV7-2 and TRBJ1-3, with a tentative D call TRBD1 (6 bases). The CDR3 DNA reads TGTGCCAGCAGCACCCGACAGGCCTCAAGGAACACCATATATTTT. Protein: CASSTRQASRNTIYF.